This section outlines one TCR beta chain sequence together with its context. This clone's antigen is unknown. Qualities for individual bases were not recorded, and no much larger clone is one base off. The sample is drawn from a study of blood T cell repertoires in COVID-19 (dated by TCRdb to between 2020 and 2021). Looking at the study overall: Samples covering the acute and convalescent phases of COVID-19 were provided by collaborators in the United States, Italy and Spain. Nearly every sample came with metadata listing a de-identified subject ID, COVID-19 status, age in years and sex. The prospective study material was composed of cDNA or gDNA derived from T cells, B-cell-depleted T cells, or PBMCs. The dataset comprised deeply sampled blood TCRbeta repertoires from subjects exposed to, actively infected with, or recovered from COVID-19. The repertoires were released in a freely available public database intended as a resource for research on the immune response to SARS-CoV-2. HLA class I and class II types, where available, came from metadata supplied by the sample provider rather than from assay-based typing. Samples were obtained from the ongoing ImmuneRACE study (first 160 participants) and from 1,000 to 1,500 subjects provided by 6 global collaborators. Broader findings and caveats from the paper: The quantity of clinical and demographic metadata differed by source and by participant and was supplied without curation.

TCRbeta CDR3 regions were amplified from genomic DNA using the immunoSEQ Assay, a bias-controlled multiplex PCR. The study's processing was this. Within the assay, amplification of reference gene primers was used to estimate how many nucleated cells each sample contained. To quantify the absolute abundance of each unique TCRbeta CDR3 rearrangement, sequence reads were collapsed and filtered. For each sample, productive Simpson clonality was calculated as the square root of Simpson's diversity index across productive rearrangements. What TCRdb holds here is the immuneACCESS table cut down to in-frame rearrangements. Part of the clones is not present; checked against another copy, under half of the missing clones reflect an unresolved V gene, and the others are unexplained. The DNA gave D and trimming, while V, J and clone size come from that table. In this sample the table shows about 180,000 clones, less than 85% of which occur a single time. The ten largest account for roughly 7% of the sample.

Collaborating institutions collected whole blood in K2EDTA tubes following their own protocols. For TCRbeta analysis, collaborator samples were shipped as frozen whole blood, as isolated PBMCs, or as DNA extracted from either sample type. V and J lose 1 base and 0 bases, and a span of 5 bases separates them. From cysteine to phenylalanine, the CDR3 is 14 amino acids long. Of all the DNA, just the CDR3 is kept, 42 bases in frame from base 1. From a lookup of the germline V gene, CDR1 and CDR2 are SGHDN and FVKESK. This clonotype was sampled from a human donor in a cohort sampled during active COVID-19. The V and J genes are TRBV14 and TRBJ2-3, with the D segment identity uncertain. The specimen sequenced was peripheral blood. The encoded CDR3 is CASSQVLSTDTQYF. The DNA is TGTGCCAGCAGCCAAGTACTAAGCACAGATACGCAGTATTTT.